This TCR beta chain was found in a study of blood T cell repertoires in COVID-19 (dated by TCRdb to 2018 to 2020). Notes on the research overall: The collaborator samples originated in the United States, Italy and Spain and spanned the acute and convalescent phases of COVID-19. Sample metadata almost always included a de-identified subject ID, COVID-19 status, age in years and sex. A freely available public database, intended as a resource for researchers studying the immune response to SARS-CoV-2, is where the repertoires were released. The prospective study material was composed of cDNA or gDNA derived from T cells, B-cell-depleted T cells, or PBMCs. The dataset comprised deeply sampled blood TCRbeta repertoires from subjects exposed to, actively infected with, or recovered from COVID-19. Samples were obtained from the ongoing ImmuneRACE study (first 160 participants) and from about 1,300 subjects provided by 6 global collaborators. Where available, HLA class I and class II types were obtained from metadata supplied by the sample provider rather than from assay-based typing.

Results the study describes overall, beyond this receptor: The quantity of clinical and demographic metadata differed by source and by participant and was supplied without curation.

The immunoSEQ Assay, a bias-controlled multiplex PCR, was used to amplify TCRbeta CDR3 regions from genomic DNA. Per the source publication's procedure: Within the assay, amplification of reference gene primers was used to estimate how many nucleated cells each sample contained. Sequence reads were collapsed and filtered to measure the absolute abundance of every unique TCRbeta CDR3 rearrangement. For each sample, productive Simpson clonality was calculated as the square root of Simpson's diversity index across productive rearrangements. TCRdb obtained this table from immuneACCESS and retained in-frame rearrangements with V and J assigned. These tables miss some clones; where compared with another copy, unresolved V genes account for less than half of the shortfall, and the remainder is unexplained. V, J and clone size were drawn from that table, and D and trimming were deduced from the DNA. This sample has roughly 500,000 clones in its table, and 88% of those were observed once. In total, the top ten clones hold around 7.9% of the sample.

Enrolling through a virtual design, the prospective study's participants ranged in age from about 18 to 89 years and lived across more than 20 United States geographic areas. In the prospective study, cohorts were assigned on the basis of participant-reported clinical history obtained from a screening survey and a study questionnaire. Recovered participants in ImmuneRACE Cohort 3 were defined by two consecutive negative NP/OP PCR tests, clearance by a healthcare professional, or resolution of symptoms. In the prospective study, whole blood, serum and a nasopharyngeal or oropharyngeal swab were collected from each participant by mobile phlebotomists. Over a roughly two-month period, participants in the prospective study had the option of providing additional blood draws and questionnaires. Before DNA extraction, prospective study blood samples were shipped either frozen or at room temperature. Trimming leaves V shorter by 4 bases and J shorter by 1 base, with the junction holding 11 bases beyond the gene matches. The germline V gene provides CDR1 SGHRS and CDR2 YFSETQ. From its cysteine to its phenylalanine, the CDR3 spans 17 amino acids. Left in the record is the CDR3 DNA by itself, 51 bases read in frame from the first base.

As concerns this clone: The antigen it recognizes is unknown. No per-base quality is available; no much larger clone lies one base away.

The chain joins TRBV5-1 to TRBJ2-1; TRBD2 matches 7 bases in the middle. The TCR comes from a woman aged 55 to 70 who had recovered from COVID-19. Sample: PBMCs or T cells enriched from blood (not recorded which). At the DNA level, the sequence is TGCGCCAGCAGCCGAAAAACTCAGGGAGGGTCCTACAATGAGCAGTTCTTC. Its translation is CASSRKTQGGSYNEQFF.